These 18 T cell receptor beta chains originate from one sample sequenced in a study of neurological immune-mediated disorders. TCRdb itself ran the 5' RACE reads through MiXCR, one entry per CDR3 protein. Found here are just over 30,000 distinct CDR3 sequences, approximately 5.2% of them singletons; the top ten hold 2% to 2.5%. Sequenced material: CD4+ T cells from blood. Source of these receptors: a woman between 50 and 59 years old in good health.

This clonotype was recorded many times. The rearrangement joins TRBV28 to TRBJ1-5; 8 bases agree with TRBD1. Losses at the gene ends were 5 bases for V and 1 base for J; bases not matched to a gene: 7. The CDR3 is made up of 16 amino acids. Germline lookup yields CDR1 MDHEN and CDR2 SYDVKM. The CDR3: CASSPRTGRSNQPQHF. Here the CDR3 DNA reads TGTGCCAGCAGTCCAAGGACAGGGAGGAGCAATCAGCCCCAGCATTTT.

This sequence joins TRBV19 and TRBJ1-6; D uncertain. Germline loops: CDR1 LNHDA, CDR2 SQIVND (reference sequence). V was pared by 3 bases and J by 5 bases, with 14 bases between. This CDR3 is 16 amino acids long. The CDR3 protein is CASSIGGFGHNSPLHF. In DNA, the CDR3 is TGTGCCAGTAGTATCGGCGGGTTTGGTCATAATTCACCCCTCCACTTT.

This clonotype has ten or more counts. The chain carries TRBV5-1 and TRBJ2-3, with D unclear. Trimming pared 1 base from V and 2 bases from J, leaving 2 bases between. Germline CDR1 reads SGHRS; CDR2 reads YFSETQ. The CDR3 spans 12 residues. This chain's CDR3 is CASSLNTDTQYF. The DNA for the CDR3 is TGCGCCAGCAGCTTGAACACAGATACGCAGTATTTT. The full variable domain, its missing parts supplied by reference TRBV5-1 and TRBJ2-3, is KAGVTQTPRYLIKTRGQQVTLSCSPISGHRSVSWYQQTPGQGLQFLFEYFSETQRNKGNFPGRFSGRQFSNSRSEMNVSTLELGDSALYLCASSLNTDTQYFGPGTRLTVL.

In its sample, this clonotype was seen many times. The chain couples TRBV3-1 to TRBJ1-6; D is unclear. Germline V gene sequence: CDR1 LGHDT, CDR2 YNNKEL (reference sequence). The CDR3 extends over 15 amino acids. V lost 3 bases and J lost 10, with 16 bases in between. As DNA, the CDR3 is TGTGCCAGCAGCCAGATGAGCGACCTATCCTCACCCCTCCACTTT. Protein sequence: CASSQMSDLSSPLHF.

This clonotype was seen ten or more times. The chain uses TRBV5-1 and TRBJ2-7; D gene unclear. The CDR3 runs 11 residues. Germline V gene data show CDR1 as SGHRS and CDR2 as YFSETQ. V was cut by 4 bases and J by 4 bases, with 6 bases left in between. The CDR3 protein is CASSEKYEQYF. The CDR3 nucleotides are TGCGCCAGCAGCGAAAAATACGAGCAGTACTTC.

This clonotype was observed at least ten times. No DNA is shown, since the ends of the CDR3 on it are uncertain; the CDR3 is the one TCRdb lists. The genes are TRBV12-3 or TRBV12-4 and TRBJ2-7; TRBD1 is the table's D call, not checked against the DNA. The length of the CDR3 is 15 amino acids, counting both ends. CDR3 region: CASTFGPGGSWEQYF.

This clonotype was observed many times. The chain is built from TRBV28 and TRBJ2-7, with no clear D. Germline CDR1 and CDR2: MDHEN and SYDVKM. CDR3 length: 12 amino acids. V gave up 7 bases and J gave up 1 base, with 8 bases separating them. The CDR3: CASIGDSYEQYF. CDR3 in DNA: TGTGCCAGCATTGGGGATTCCTACGAGCAGTACTTC.

This clonotype was observed once. This chain links TRBV10-3 with TRBJ2-3, with D possibly being TRBD2 (6 bases). V gave up 0 bases and J gave up 5 bases, with 9 bases separating them. This CDR3 is built from 14 residues. Germline V gene lookup returns CDR1 ENHRY and CDR2 SYGVKD. CDR3 in DNA: TGTGCCATCAGTGAGTCCGGGACTGGAGATACGCAGTATTTT. Encoded protein: CAISESGTGDTQYF.

The chain uses TRBV3-1 and TRBJ1-1, with 12 bases lining up with TRBD1. The CDR3 has 19 amino acids. V shed 4 bases and J 4 bases; nucleotides not matched to a gene: 16. Looked up from germline, CDR1 is LGHDT and CDR2 is YNNKEL (reference sequence). In DNA, the CDR3 is TGTGCCAGCAGCCCACACCCTACCGGGACAGGGGGCGCGGGCACTGAAGCTTTCTTT. Translating gives CASSPHPTGTGGAGTEAFF.

This clonotype was observed at least ten times. This sequence joins TRBV5-1 and TRBJ1-2, with 7 bases identical to TRBD1. The V gene end was trimmed by 0 bases and the J gene end by 3 bases; junction bases not matched to a gene: 2. Germline V gene data show CDR1 as SGHRS and CDR2 as YFSETQ. The CDR3 covers 14 residues. The CDR3 sequence is CASSLVGTDYGYTF. The CDR3 DNA follows: TGCGCCAGCAGCTTGGTAGGGACAGACTATGGCTACACCTTC.

This clonotype came up many times. This chain links TRBV11-2 with TRBJ1-5; D may be TRBD1 (5 bases). Deletions cut 0 bases from V and 7 bases from J, with 10 bases between. The CDR3 runs 14 residues. Germline CDR1 and CDR2: SGHAT and FQNNGV. The chain's CDR3 is CASSLEGQGQPQHF. DNA for the CDR3: TGTGCCAGCAGCTTAGAAGGGCAGGGACAGCCCCAGCATTTT.

This clonotype came up many times. The V call is TRBV20-1, the J call TRBJ2-3, with 9 bases aligning to TRBD1. This CDR3 has 14 residues. V lost 5 bases and J lost 3; bases outside the gene matches: 6. Germline assignment: CDR1 DFQATT and CDR2 SNEGSKA (reference sequence). The CDR3 here is CSAQDRGRTDTQYF. The CDR3 DNA follows: TGCAGTGCTCAGGACAGGGGCAGGACAGATACGCAGTATTTT.

In its sample, this clonotype was seen many times. The rearrangement links TRBV10-3 to TRBJ2-2; D is possibly TRBD2 (5 bases). The CDR3 is 13 amino acids. Germline V lookup: CDR1 ENHRY, CDR2 SYGVKD. The CDR3 coding sequence is TGTGCTAATCGCGGGCAGAACACCGGGGAGCTGTTTTTT. Translated: CANRGQNTGELFF.

This clonotype was counted ten times or more. This sequence joins TRBV2 and TRBJ2-2; 10 bases map to TRBD1. In germline, CDR1 is SNHLY, CDR2 FYNNEI. This CDR3 has 14 amino acids. The ends lost 4 bases at V and 7 bases at J; junction bases unmatched: 3. The CDR3, as DNA: TGTGCCAGCAGTGTGGGACAGGGGTACGGGGAGCTGTTTTTT. Protein: CASSVGQGYGELFF.

In its sample, this clonotype was seen many times. The rearrangement joins TRBV29-1 to TRBJ2-2; 14 positions match TRBD2. CDR1 is SQVTM and CDR2 is ANQGSEA in the germline V gene. J lost 7 bases, V lost 7 bases, and 2 bases had no gene match. This CDR3 region has 13 residues. CDR3 nucleotides: TGCAGCGGAGGGACTAGCGGGGGCGGGGAGCTGTTTTTT. This codes for CSGGTSGGGELFF.

This clonotype showed up many times. V and J are TRBV20-1 and TRBJ2-7, with D possibly matching TRBD1 (6 bases). CDR3 length: 15 amino acids. CDR1 is DFQATT, CDR2 SNEGSKA, per germline (reference sequence). Trimming left V 3 bases short and J 3 bases short, with 18 bases between. The CDR3 sequence: CSARLQGLNGYEQYF. CDR3 nucleotide sequence: TGCAGTGCTAGGCTACAGGGATTAAACGGCTACGAGCAGTACTTC.

This clonotype showed up many times. The V gene is TRBV6-2 or TRBV6-3, the J gene TRBJ2-4; 10 bases match TRBD2. Germline CDR1 and CDR2: MNHEY and SVGEGT. The trim removed 0 bases at V and 6 bases at J, leaving 5 bases unmatched. The CDR3 has 16 residues. The CDR3 protein is CASSYSYRTSGNIQYF. The CDR3, as DNA: TGTGCCAGCAGTTACTCTTACAGGACTAGCGGAAACATTCAGTACTTC.

The sample holds many counts of this clonotype. This sequence joins TRBV7-9 and TRBJ1-5; no clear D gene. This CDR3 has 14 amino acids. With 4 bases removed from V and 1 base from J, the gap between germline ends came to 8 bases. Germline V gene lookup returns CDR1 SEHNR and CDR2 FQNEAQ (reference sequence). In DNA, the CDR3 is TGTGCCAGCAGCTCGCACCAGAGCAATCAGCCCCAGCATTTT. Translation: CASSSHQSNQPQHF.